The T cell receptor beta chain described here comes from a study of cytomegalovirus exposure and HLA in healthy donors (dated by TCRdb to 2016 to 2017). With regard to the full study: According to a later analysis, one platform produced both the roughly 120 validation repertoires and the roughly 660 repertoires of the first cohort. Along with the roughly 700-subject first cohort, a separate validation cohort of around 110 different subjects was used. The study aimed to test whether cataloging public T cell receptors could reveal signatures of past pathogen exposure. To predict cytomegalovirus infection status, the study brought together high-throughput TCR immunosequencing, statistical association of individual TCRs with disease status, and machine learning. General conclusions and limits of the study: The study listed 170 or so TCR beta chains as associated with cytomegalovirus. The authors suggested that the approach could potentially be extended to other disease states and immunological phenotypes. The classifier was reported to diagnose cytomegalovirus status with high specificity and sensitivity in both the original and validation cohorts. All 120 or so repertoires were used to score co-occurrence in the validation cohort in a later analysis, because that analysis had no HLA typing for the cohort. Of the cluster scores, roughly 95% were above 0 in a later analysis, which found that TCRs clustered in the first cohort also tended to co-occur in the approximately 110 validation repertoires. In vitro tests confirmed that a few of the cytomegalovirus-associated TCR beta chains recognize cytomegalovirus antigens. Most TCR sequences were observed very rarely across donors, whereas some public TCRs were present in many individuals.

The donors belonged to the validation cohort of about 120 subjects, which was separate from the approximately 680-subject first cohort. The library relied on the immunoSEQ multiplex PCR assay. Per the authors' processing: A statistical classification framework was built to diagnose cytomegalovirus status from the catalog of TCR beta chain sequences. TCRdb took this table from immuneACCESS and kept in-frame rearrangements with V and J called. Such tables lack part of the clones; where checked against another copy, unresolved V genes explain under half of the gap, and the rest is unexplained. V and J calls and clone size are those listed in that table; D and trimming were worked out from the DNA. For this sample the table gives some 160,000 clones, of which about 89% were detected only once. 0.6% to 0.85% of the sample belongs to the ten largest clones. According to the germline V gene, CDR1 reads SNHLY and CDR2 reads FYNNEI. From the cysteine through the phenylalanine, the CDR3 covers 13 amino acids. Only the CDR3 part of the read is kept: 39 bases, read in frame from the first base. V ends up 9 bases short and J 5 bases short, with an unmatched junction base count of 8.

As regards this clone: It has no known antigen specificity. One base away there is no much larger clone; base qualities are not given.

Rearrangement joined TRBV2 to TRBJ2-5; TRBD1 matches 8 bases in the middle. This TCR was sampled from a man aged 18 to 30 in good health and CMV-seronegative. The sample comprised PBMCs. In nucleotides, the sequence is TGTGCCAGTCGGACAGGGTTTCCCGAGACCCAGTACTTC. This translates into CASRTGFPETQYF.